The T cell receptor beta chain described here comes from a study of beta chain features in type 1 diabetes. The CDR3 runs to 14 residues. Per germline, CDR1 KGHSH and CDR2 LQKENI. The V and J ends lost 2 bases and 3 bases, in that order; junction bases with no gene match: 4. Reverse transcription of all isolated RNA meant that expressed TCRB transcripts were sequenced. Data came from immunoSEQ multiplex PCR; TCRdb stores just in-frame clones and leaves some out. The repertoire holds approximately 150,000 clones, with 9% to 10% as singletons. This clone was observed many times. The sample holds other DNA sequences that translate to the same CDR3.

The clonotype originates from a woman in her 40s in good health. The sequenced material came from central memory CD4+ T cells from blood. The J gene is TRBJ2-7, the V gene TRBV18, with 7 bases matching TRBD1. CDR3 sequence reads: CASSPRQGVYEQYF. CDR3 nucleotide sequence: TGTGCCAGCTCACCAAGGCAGGGGGTCTACGAGCAGTACTTC.